Here is one TCR beta chain with its context. Assay used: immunoSEQ multiplex PCR; TCRdb lists only in-frame clones, some missing. The sample records some 600,000 clones, about 96% being singletons. Germline CDR1 reads MGHRA; CDR2 reads YSYEKL. With 1 base clipped from V and 4 bases from J, the junction kept 2 bases outside the gene matches. This CDR3 contains 15 residues. This record comes from a study of shared clonotypes between healthy human individuals. Terminally differentiated effector memory CD45RA+ cells were left out of the naive CD8 fraction, which was CD45RO-negative and positively selected for CCR7.

The sequence came from a woman aged 30 to 39 in good health. V is TRBV4-1 and J is TRBJ2-1; 9 bases are shared with TRBD2. The sample consisted of naive CD8+ T cells sorted from blood. As DNA, the CDR3 is TGCGCCAGCAGCCAAGCGACTAGCGGTTACAATGAGCAGTTCTTC. This gives the protein CASSQATSGYNEQFF.